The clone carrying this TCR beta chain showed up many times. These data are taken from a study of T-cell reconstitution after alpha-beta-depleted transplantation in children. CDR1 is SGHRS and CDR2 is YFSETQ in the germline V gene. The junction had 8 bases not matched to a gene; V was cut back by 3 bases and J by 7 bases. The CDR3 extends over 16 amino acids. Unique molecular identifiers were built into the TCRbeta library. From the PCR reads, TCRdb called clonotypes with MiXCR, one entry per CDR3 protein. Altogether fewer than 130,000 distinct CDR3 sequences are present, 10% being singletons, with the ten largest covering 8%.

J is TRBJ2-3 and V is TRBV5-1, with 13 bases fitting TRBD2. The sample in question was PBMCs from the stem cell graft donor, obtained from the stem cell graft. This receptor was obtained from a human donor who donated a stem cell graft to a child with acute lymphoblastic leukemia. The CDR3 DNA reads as TGCGCCAGCAGCTCTCGACTAGCGGGGGGCAAAAATACGCAGTATTTT. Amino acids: CASSSRLAGGKNTQYF.